Listed below are T cell receptor beta chains from one sample, sequenced in a study of blood T cell repertoires in COVID-19. Assay: immunoSEQ multiplex PCR; the TCRdb copy retains only in-frame clones and omits some. The table lists approximately 50,000 clones, approximately 80% of them singletons. The sample comprised PBMCs or T cells enriched from blood (not recorded which). These receptors were taken from a woman aged 45 to 65 with acute COVID-19. The CDR3 runs from the conserved cysteine through the conserved F or W. The D gene is left open where the match is weak. Not every row has a clone size; where given, it reads once, few, many or a size class.

>TRBJ1-6|15|.|TRBV2|TRBD1
CASSERQGDLSPLHF
TGTGCCAGCAGTGAACGGCAGGGGGACCTTTCACCCCTCCACTTT
>TRBJ2-2|15|.|TRBV5-1|TRBD2
CASWEGGANTGELFF
TGCGCCAGCTGGGAGGGTGGCGCGAACACCGGGGAGCTGTTTTTT
>TRBJ2-5|16|.|TRBV6-2/TRBV6-3|TRBD2
CASSYGGGSIQETQYF
TGTGCCAGCAGTTACGGGGGGGGAAGCATCCAAGAGACCCAGTACTTC
>TRBJ1-4|14|.|TRBV2|TRBD1
CASSGQGNNEKLFF
TGTGCCAGCAGTGGACAGGGGAATAATGAAAAACTGTTTTTT
>TRBJ1-6|14|.|TRBV19|TRBD1
CASSRDSFNSPLHF
TGTGCCAGTAGTAGGGACAGTTTTAATTCACCCCTCCACTTT
>TRBJ2-3|15|.|TRBV9|TRBD2
CASSPRGDNTDTQYF
TGTGCCAGCAGCCCCCGGGGGGATAACACAGATACGCAGTATTTT
>TRBJ2-5|14|.|TRBV15|TRBD1
CATGHRGRQETQYF
TGTGCCACCGGGCACAGGGGGAGGCAAGAGACCCAGTACTTC
>TRBJ1-2|14|few|TRBV6-5|.
CASSPDTFWYGYTF
TGTGCCAGCAGTCCCGACACCTTTTGGTATGGCTACACCTTC
>TRBJ1-5|13|.|TRBV27|.
CASSPRHLQPQHF
TGTGCCAGCAGTCCCCGACATTTACAGCCCCAGCATTTT
>TRBJ1-1|13|.|TRBV5-4|TRBD1
CASSSQGSTEAFF
TGTGCCAGCAGCTCACAGGGGAGCACTGAAGCTTTCTTT
>TRBJ2-7|12|.|TRBV7-9|TRBD2
CASSPGGAEQYF
TGTGCCAGCAGCCCGGGAGGGGCCGAGCAGTACTTC
>TRBJ1-3|14|once|TRBV2|.
CASSPDWDKRTIYF
TGTGCCAGCAGTCCAGACTGGGACAAAAGGACCATATATTTT
>TRBJ1-2|13|.|TRBV9|TRBD1
CASSLQGVGGYTF
TGTGCCAGCAGCCTACAGGGGGTGGGTGGCTACACCTTC
>TRBJ2-5|16|.|TRBV7-9|.
CASSLALYRPQETQYF
TGTGCCAGCAGCTTAGCGCTGTACAGGCCCCAAGAGACCCAGTACTTC
>TRBJ1-1|14|.|TRBV7-9|.
CASRRQAGNTEAFF
TGTGCCAGCAGGCGACAGGCGGGGAACACTGAAGCTTTCTTT
>TRBJ2-7|13|once|TRBV19|.
CASSPGQTYEQYF
TGTGCCAGTAGTCCTGGACAGACCTACGAGCAGTACTTC
>TRBJ2-7|15|.|TRBV19|TRBD1
CASSIRTGDSYEQYF
TGTGCCAGTAGTATACGGACAGGGGATTCCTACGAGCAGTACTTC
>TRBJ2-7|14|.|TRBV5-1|.
CASSSGTPMGEQYF
TGCGCCAGCAGCTCCGGGACACCCATGGGGGAGCAGTACTTC
>TRBJ2-2|14|.|TRBV19|.
CASSIDRGIGELFF
TGTGCCAGTAGTATAGATCGAGGGATCGGGGAGCTGTTTTTT
>TRBJ2-5|15|.|TRBV5-1|.
CASSLVLRAEETQYF
TGCGCCAGCAGCTTGGTCCTCAGGGCCGAAGAGACCCAGTACTTC
>TRBJ2-5|14|once|TRBV5-1|.
CASSPGTRQETQYF
TGCGCCAGCAGCCCCGGGACACGCCAAGAGACCCAGTACTTC
>TRBJ2-7|12|.|TRBV5-1|.
CASSLTGDGQYF
TGCGCCAGCAGCTTAACGGGAGACGGGCAGTACTTC
>TRBJ1-5|14|few|TRBV10-2|.
CASSEGGAGQPQHF
TGCGCCAGCAGTGAGGGGGGGGCAGGTCAGCCCCAGCATTTT
>TRBJ2-2|15|few|TRBV9|.
CASSVSWRLTGELFF
TGTGCCAGCAGCGTATCGTGGCGACTAACCGGGGAGCTGTTTTTT
>TRBJ1-4|14|once|TRBV13|.
CASSLRWRNEKLFF
TGTGCCAGCAGCTTAAGGTGGAGGAATGAAAAACTGTTTTTT
>TRBJ1-2|15|.|TRBV3-1/TRBV3-2|.
CASSQGAGVGYGYTF
TGTGCCAGCAGCCAAGGGGCAGGTGTTGGCTATGGCTACACCTTC
>TRBJ1-2|17|.|TRBV5-1|.
CASSLGIATGANYGYTF
TGCGCCAGCAGCTTGGGAATTGCGACAGGTGCGAACTATGGCTACACCTTC
>TRBJ1-1|14|.|TRBV19|.
CASSLGTLNTEAFF
TGTGCCAGTAGTTTGGGCACCCTGAACACTGAAGCTTTCTTT
>TRBJ2-2|15|.|TRBV5-1|TRBD1
CASSERDRGTGELFF
TGCGCCAGCAGCGAGAGGGACAGGGGCACCGGGGAGCTGTTTTTT
>TRBJ1-1|13|few|TRBV19|.
CASSIGQNTEAFF
TGTGCCAGTAGTATAGGGCAGAACACTGAAGCTTTCTTT
>TRBJ1-1|15|few|TRBV11-2|.
CASSPSGTLNTEAFF
TGTGCCAGCAGCCCATCGGGGACACTGAACACTGAAGCTTTCTTT
>TRBJ2-7|13|.|TRBV9|TRBD1
CASSGVTGHEQYF
TGTGCCAGCAGCGGGGTGACAGGGCACGAGCAGTACTTC
>TRBJ2-5|18|.|TRBV7-9|TRBD1
CASSPDSPGTGYRETQYF
TGTGCCAGCTCCCCAGACAGTCCGGGGACAGGATACCGAGAGACCCAGTACTTC
>TRBJ1-1|15|once|TRBV6-1|.
CASSEDGRVGTEAFF
TGTGCCAGCAGTGAAGATGGCAGGGTGGGCACTGAAGCTTTCTTT
>TRBJ2-1|18|few|TRBV5-1|TRBD1
CASTPRPSWGQGYNEQFF
TGCGCCAGCACCCCGCGGCCTTCGTGGGGACAGGGATACAATGAGCAGTTCTTC
>TRBJ2-1|18|.|TRBV30|TRBD2
CAWRRRLAGGPGYNEQFF
TGTGCCTGGAGGCGGAGGCTAGCGGGGGGTCCTGGGTACAATGAGCAGTTCTTC
>TRBJ1-1|11|.|TRBV20-1|.
CSTHRNTEAFF
TGCAGCACCCATAGAAACACTGAAGCTTTCTTT
>TRBJ2-1|16|.|TRBV2|.
CASSPRGGLSYNEQFF
TGTGCCAGCAGCCCCAGGGGCGGGCTCTCCTACAATGAGCAGTTCTTC
>TRBJ2-5|14|.|TRBV5-1|TRBD1
CASSSPDRAETQYF
TGCGCCAGCAGCTCCCCTGACAGGGCCGAGACCCAGTACTTC
>TRBJ1-5|14|.|TRBV5-6|.
CASSFGQSNQPQHF
TGTGCCAGCAGCTTTGGGCAGTCCAATCAGCCCCAGCATTTT
>TRBJ1-6|16|once|TRBV6-5|TRBD1
CASSYGGQGAGSPLHF
TGTGCCAGCAGTTACGGCGGACAGGGGGCGGGTTCACCCCTCCACTTT
>TRBJ2-1|12|.|TRBV11-2|.
CASSKSNREQFF
TGTGCCAGCAGCAAAAGTAACCGGGAGCAGTTCTTC
>TRBJ1-1|13|.|TRBV6-5|.
CASRTSQGAEAFF
TGTGCCAGCCGAACCTCACAGGGTGCTGAAGCTTTCTTT
>TRBJ1-5|15|.|TRBV6-5|.
CASTLRGARDQPQHF
TGTGCCAGCACTCTCCGCGGGGCGCGGGATCAGCCCCAGCATTTT
>TRBJ2-2|13|.|TRBV10-2|.
CASLQDNTGELFF
TGCGCCAGCCTGCAGGATAACACCGGGGAGCTGTTTTTT
>TRBJ2-1|13|.|TRBV6-6|TRBD2
CASIGTSRIEQFF
TGTGCCAGCATCGGGACTAGCCGAATTGAGCAGTTCTTC
>TRBJ2-7|14|.|TRBV2|.
CASSVVRGTGEQYF
TGTGCCAGCAGTGTAGTTCGGGGTACCGGCGAGCAGTACTTC
>TRBJ2-7|15|.|TRBV2|TRBD1
CASSAGTGQWYEQYF
TGTGCCAGCAGTGCCGGGACAGGGCAGTGGTACGAGCAGTACTTC
>TRBJ1-5|13|.|TRBV5-1|.
CASSLYPDQPQHF
TGCGCCAGCAGCTTGTACCCGGATCAGCCCCAGCATTTT
>TRBJ1-2|16|.|TRBV4-2|.
CASSQGGHRQNYGYTF
TGTGCCAGCAGCCAAGGGGGGCACAGACAGAACTATGGCTACACCTTC